This T cell receptor (beta chain) was recorded in a study of CD8 T cells in ankylosing spondylitis. This clonotype was counted many times. Its antigen is undetermined. Preparation of TCR beta libraries was done by quantitative 5'-RACE with molecular barcodes. TCRdb used MiXCR to reprocess the 5' RACE reads, holding one entry per CDR3 protein. The sample carries 150,000 to 200,000 distinct CDR3 sequences, over 10% recorded once. Trimming removed 5 bases from V and 6 bases from J; junction bases left unmatched: 3. Germline values: CDR1 SGHAT, CDR2 FQDESV (reference sequence). The CDR3 spans 14 residues. Regarding the study as a whole: Typical of ankylosing spondylitis blood, it appeared, was a TCR beta motif of 7 or 8 highly homologous variants.

Sequencing used blood, either unsorted or a sorted T cell fraction (not recorded which). The sequence derives from a female donor with ankylosing spondylitis or in good health (not recorded which). V gene TRBV11-1 combines with J gene TRBJ2-4; 11 nucleotides align to TRBD1. This CDR3 reads CASSPDRGPNIQYF. For the CDR3, the DNA is TGTGCCAGCAGCCCGGACAGGGGGCCAAACATTCAGTACTTC.